The 13 T cell receptor beta chains below all came from one sample that was sequenced in a study of blood T cell repertoires in COVID-19. Generated by immunoSEQ multiplex PCR, the TCRdb table keeps only in-frame clones and is missing some. The sample yields tens of thousands of clones, 70% to 90% seen once. The sample was peripheral blood. The receptors stem from a human donor in a cohort sampled during active COVID-19.

This clone has only one observation. The chain employs TRBV5-1 and TRBJ1-3, with D possibly being TRBD1 (5 bases). This CDR3 is 16 amino acids long. CDR1 SGHRS and CDR2 YFSETQ come from the germline V gene. Trimming shortened V by 4 bases and J by 7 bases, and 21 bases separated the two germline ends. The CDR3 DNA reads TGCGCCAGCAGCCCCCCACAGGACCTGGGGCGGAACACCATATATTTT. Amino acids: CASSPPQDLGRNTIYF.

This chain joins TRBV6-2 or TRBV6-3 and TRBJ2-6; tentative D call: TRBD1 (5 bases). Germline lookup yields CDR1 MNHEY and CDR2 SVGEGT. The CDR3 runs to 14 residues. Trimming took off 2 bases at V and 4 bases at J, with 6 bases between the two ends. This chain's CDR3 is CASSYGAGANVLTF. DNA of the CDR3: TGTGCCAGCAGTTACGGGGCGGGGGCCAACGTCCTGACTTTC.

The chain has TRBV5-5 and TRBJ2-1; the match to TRBD1 covers 7 bases. Trimming at V came to 4 bases and at J to 7 bases, leaving 8 bases not matched to a gene. The CDR3 contains 14 residues. Looked up from germline, CDR1 is SGHKS and CDR2 is YYEKEE (reference sequence). CDR3 coding DNA: TGTGCCAGCAGCCCAGACAGGGTTAAGAATGAGCAGTTCTTC. This gives the protein CASSPDRVKNEQFF.

The chain is built from TRBV6-6 and TRBJ2-7, with 7 positions matching TRBD2. V lost 2 bases and J lost 3; bases outside the gene matches: 7. The CDR3 consists of 15 residues. Germline V lookup: CDR1 MNHNY, CDR2 SVGAGI (reference sequence). The CDR3 bases are TGTGCCAGCAGTTACGGTGCGGGAGATTTCTACGAGCAGTACTTC. It encodes CASSYGAGDFYEQYF.

The chain uses TRBV6-5 and TRBJ1-5, with TRBD1 as a possible D gene (6 bases). This CDR3 contains 13 residues. V lost 0 bases and J lost 10, with 10 bases in between. The germline gives CDR1 MNHEY, CDR2 SVGAGI. CDR3 protein: CASSYSRDTPQHF. In DNA form, the CDR3 reads TGTGCCAGCAGTTACTCGAGGGACACTCCCCAGCATTTT.

This rearrangement joins TRBV3-1 (or the pseudogene TRBV3-2) to TRBJ2-1; 8 nucleotides align to TRBD2. The CDR3 loop spans 16 amino acids. V lost 0 bases and J lost 12; bases outside the gene matches: 13. Germline assignment: CDR1 LGHDT and CDR2 YNNKEL (reference sequence). The CDR3 coding sequence is TGTGCCAGCAGCCAAGAGTTTAGCGGGAAGCCCGGTGGGCAGTTCTTC. This gives the protein CASSQEFSGKPGGQFF.

This clone was detected once. The V and J genes are TRBV5-8 and TRBJ2-4, with 9 nucleotides matching TRBD1. The trim removed 3 bases at V and 14 bases at J, leaving 12 bases unmatched. The CDR3 has 14 amino acids. The V gene's germline CDR1 is SGHTS and CDR2 YDEGEE. The CDR3 DNA sequence: TGTGCCAGCAGCTCCACAGGGGGCGCCGCGGTTAAGTACTTC. As protein: CASSSTGGAAVKYF.

This clone is a singleton in its sample. The chain uses TRBV11-2 and TRBJ2-2, with 12 bases matching TRBD2. The germline CDR1 and CDR2 sequences are SGHAT and FQNNGV. The length of the CDR3 is 16 residues. With V trimmed by 5 bases and J by 6 bases, 7 bases remained unmatched. Written as DNA, the CDR3 is TGTGCCAGCAGCGTACTAGCGGGGGGTATCTCCGGGGAGCTGTTTTTT. Translating gives CASSVLAGGISGELFF.

The CDR3 DNA is TGTGCCAGCAGCCAAGTAAATCAGCCCCAGCATTTT. Its protein product is CASSQVNQPQHF. V usage is TRBV3-1 (or the pseudogene TRBV3-2) and J usage is TRBJ1-5; D gene uncertain. Germline assignment: CDR1 LGHDT and CDR2 YNNKEL (reference sequence). This CDR3 region has 12 residues. V was trimmed by 1 base and J by 4 bases, leaving 2 bases between them.

The chain links TRBV24-1 to TRBJ1-2; a weak D match, TRBD1 (5 bases). The CDR3 runs to 18 residues. Per germline, CDR1 KGHDR and CDR2 SFDVKD. V lost 5 bases and J 5 bases, leaving 26 bases between the germline ends. The CDR3 nucleotides are TGTGCCACCAGTGCCCTCAGGGAATGGGGTGCCCTTGTTTATGGCTACACCTTC. It yields the protein CATSALREWGALVYGYTF.

The V call is TRBV7-9, the J call TRBJ1-2; D gene ambiguous. From germline, CDR1 is SEHNR and CDR2 FQNEAQ (reference sequence). The CDR3 is made up of 12 amino acids. The V gene lost 1 base and the J gene lost 10 bases, with 10 bases spanning the gap. CDR3 nucleotide sequence: TGTGCCAGCAGCTTAGTGGGGAGGTCCTACACCTTC. It codes for CASSLVGRSYTF.

The gene calls are TRBV5-6 and TRBJ2-1; D is unresolved. Per germline, CDR1 SGHDT and CDR2 YYEEEE. V shed 4 bases and J shed 5 bases, with 13 bases lying between them. The CDR3 has 14 amino acids. Written as DNA, the CDR3 is TGTGCCAGCAGCCCAGGCGTAGGAAACAATGAGCAGTTCTTC. The encoded protein is CASSPGVGNNEQFF.

The chain employs TRBV19 and TRBJ1-4; the D gene is possibly TRBD1 (6 bases). Trimming took 6 bases from V and 8 from J, leaving 16 bases between them. Germline assignment: CDR1 LNHDA and CDR2 SQIVND (reference sequence). The CDR3 sequence is 14 residues long. CDR3 nucleotide sequence: TGTGCCAGTAGCCCCCCACAGGGCCGGGAAAAACTGTTTTTT. Translating gives CASSPPQGREKLFF.